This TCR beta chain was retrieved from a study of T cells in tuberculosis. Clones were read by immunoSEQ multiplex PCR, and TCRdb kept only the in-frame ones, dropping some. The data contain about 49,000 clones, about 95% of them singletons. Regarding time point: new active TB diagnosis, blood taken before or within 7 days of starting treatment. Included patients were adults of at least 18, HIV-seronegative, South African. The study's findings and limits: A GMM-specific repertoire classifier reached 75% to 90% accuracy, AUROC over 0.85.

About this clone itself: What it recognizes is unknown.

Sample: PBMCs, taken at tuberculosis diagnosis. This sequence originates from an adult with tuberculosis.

The CDR3 sequence: CASSSGLAGATASTDTQYF. In DNA form, the CDR3 reads TGCGCCAGCAGCTCAGGACTAGCGGGAGCCACGGCTAGCACAGATACGCAGTATTTT. The genes are TRBV5-1 and TRBJ2-3, with 13 bases aligning to TRBD2. V was clipped by 3 bases and J by 0 bases; unmatched bases: 10. This CDR3 contains 19 residues. Per the germline V gene, CDR1 is SGHRS and CDR2 is YFSETQ.